This T cell receptor (beta chain) was recovered during a study of cytomegalovirus exposure and HLA in healthy donors. Turning to the study itself: The 120 or so validation repertoires, a later analysis reported, used the same platform as the 666 first-cohort repertoires. Study-level points and caveats: Confirmation was obtained in vitro that a few CMV-associated chains are specific for CMV antigens. Cytomegalovirus association was assigned to about 150 TCR beta chains. The tendency of first-cohort TCR clusters to co-occur in the 100 to 150 validation repertoires was identified by a subsequent analysis.

The table came from immunoSEQ multiplex PCR; TCRdb's copy has only in-frame clones and leaves some out. Among 160,000 or so clones listed, roughly 89% were seen once. The CDR3 is 13 amino acids. Deletions cut 3 bases from V and 4 bases from J, with 9 bases between. Germline CDR1 reads SNHLY; CDR2 reads FYNNEI. On this clone itself: The antigen remains undetermined.

The J gene is TRBJ1-1, the V gene TRBV2; D may be TRBD1 (5 bases). Sequencing was performed on PBMCs. The source of this sequence is a woman younger than 45 in good health and CMV-seronegative. The CDR3 bases are TGTGCCAGCAGTGACAATAGGGGCACTGAAGCTTTCTTT. Protein: CASSDNRGTEAFF. Complete variable domain (other parts from reference TRBV2 and TRBJ1-1): EPEVTQTPSHQVTQMGQEVILRCVPISNHLYFYWYRQILGQKVEFLVSFYNNEISEKSEIFDDQFSVERPDGSNFTLKIRSTKLEDSAMYFCASSDNRGTEAFFGQGTRLTVV.